The T cell receptor (beta chain) described here comes from a study of control samples from healthy donors and cancer patients. The repertoire was sequenced with immunoSEQ multiplex PCR; TCRdb's copy has only in-frame clones and lacks some. Of some 120,000 clones detected, about 95% appear once; the ten largest clones hold approximately 4%. The CDR3 covers 15 residues. Trimming pared 2 bases from V and 8 bases from J, leaving 12 bases between. CDR1 and CDR2 (germline): KGHDR, SFDVKD. The receptor's source is a man younger than 45 in good health. Specimen: blood. The genes are TRBV24-1 and TRBJ1-6; D might be TRBD1 (5 bases). CDR3 amino acids: CATSDSREAHSPLHF. Here the CDR3 DNA reads TGTGCCACCAGTGATTCCAGGGAAGCTCATTCACCCCTCCACTTT.